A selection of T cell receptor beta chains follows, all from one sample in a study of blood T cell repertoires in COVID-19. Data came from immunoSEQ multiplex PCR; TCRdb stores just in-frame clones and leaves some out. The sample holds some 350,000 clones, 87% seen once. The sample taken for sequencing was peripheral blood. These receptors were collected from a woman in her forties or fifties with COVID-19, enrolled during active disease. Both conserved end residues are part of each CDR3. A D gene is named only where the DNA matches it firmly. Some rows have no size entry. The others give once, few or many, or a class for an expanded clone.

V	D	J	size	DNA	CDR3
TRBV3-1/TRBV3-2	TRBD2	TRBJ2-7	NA	TGTGCCAGCACCGAAAGCGGGAGGGACTCCTACGAGCAGTACTTC	CASTESGRDSYEQYF
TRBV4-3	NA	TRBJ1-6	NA	TGCGCCAGCAGCCAACGGCTGCAGGGCCTAACACCCCTCCACTTT	CASSQRLQGLTPLHF
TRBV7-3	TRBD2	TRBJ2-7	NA	TGTGCCAGCAGCTTAACGTTGATAGCGGGGGCGGAGCAGTACTTC	CASSLTLIAGAEQYF
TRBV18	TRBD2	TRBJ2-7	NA	TGTGCCAGCTCACCGTACGCGGGAGCAGAATACGAGCAGTACTTC	CASSPYAGAEYEQYF
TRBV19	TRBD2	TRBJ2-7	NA	TGTGCCAGTAGTATGGGAGGGGCCTCCTACGAGCAGTACTTC	CASSMGGASYEQYF
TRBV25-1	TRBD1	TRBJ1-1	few	TGTGCCAGCAGTGAGTCGGGGACAGGGAACACTGAAGCTTTCTTT	CASSESGTGNTEAFF
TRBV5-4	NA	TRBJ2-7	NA	TGTGCCAGCAGCTTGGAGGCTAGTCGTTCGCACGAGCAGTACTTC	CASSLEASRSHEQYF
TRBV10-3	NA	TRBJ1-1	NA	TGTGCCATCAGTGAGCCCCACAGGGTTGCTGAAGCTTTCTTT	CAISEPHRVAEAFF
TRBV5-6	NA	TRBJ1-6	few	TGTGCCAGCAGCCTACAGCGGATCGCCGTTTCACCCCTCCACTTT	CASSLQRIAVSPLHF
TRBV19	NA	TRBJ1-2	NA	TGTGCCAGTAGTGAGCGGATTTCAGCTAACTATGGCTACACCTTC	CASSERISANYGYTF
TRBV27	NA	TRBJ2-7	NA	TGTGCCAGCAGTTCCCGGGGGGCCGGCTCCTACGAGCAGTACTTC	CASSSRGAGSYEQYF
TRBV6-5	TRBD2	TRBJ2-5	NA	TGTGCCAGCACCCCAACCGGGACTAGTTCTGAGACCCAGTACTTC	CASTPTGTSSETQYF
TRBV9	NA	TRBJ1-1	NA	TGTGCCAGCAGCCGACTGGACAGCCTAGGCTCCACTGAAGCTTTCTTT	CASSRLDSLGSTEAFF
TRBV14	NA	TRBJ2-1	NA	TGTGCCAGCAGCCGCGGGAACTACAATGAGCAGTTCTTC	CASSRGNYNEQFF
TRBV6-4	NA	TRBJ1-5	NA	TGTGCCAGCAGTGACCCGATATCTGGAGAGGGATATCGGAATAGCAATCAGCCCCAGCATTTT	CASSDPISGEGYRNSNQPQHF
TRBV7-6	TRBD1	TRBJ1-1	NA	TGTGCCAGCAGCAGATTGGACAGGGCGAGCACTGAAGCTTTCTTT	CASSRLDRASTEAFF
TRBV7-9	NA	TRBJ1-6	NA	TGTGCCAGCAGCTTAGGAAAGGGGCAGGGCGGCTCCTATAATTCACCCCTCCACTTT	CASSLGKGQGGSYNSPLHF
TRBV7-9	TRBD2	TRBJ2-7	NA	TGTGCCAGCAGCCCGCGGGGGACTAGCGCTTCCTACGAGCAGTACTTC	CASSPRGTSASYEQYF
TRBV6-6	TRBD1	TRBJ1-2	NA	TGTGCCAGCAGTTTCGGGGCGGGACAGGAGGGCTACACCTTC	CASSFGAGQEGYTF
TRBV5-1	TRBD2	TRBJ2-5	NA	TGCGCCAGCAGCTTGGGGACTAGCGGGAGGCGTCAAGAGACCCAGTACTTC	CASSLGTSGRRQETQYF
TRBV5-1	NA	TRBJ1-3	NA	TGCGCCAGCAGCTTGGTGGGCTCTACCAGCTCTGGAAACACCATATATTTT	CASSLVGSTSSGNTIYF
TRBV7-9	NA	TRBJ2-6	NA	TGTGCCAGCAGCGTAACAGAGTCTGGGGCCAACGTCCTGACTTTC	CASSVTESGANVLTF
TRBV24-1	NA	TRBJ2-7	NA	TGTGCCACCAGTGAGGCAGGGTCGGGCCTCTACGAGCAGTACTTC	CATSEAGSGLYEQYF
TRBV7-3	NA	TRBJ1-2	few	TGTGCCAGCAGCGAACAGTCGGGGGACTATGGCTACACCTTC	CASSEQSGDYGYTF
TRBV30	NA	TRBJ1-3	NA	TGTGCCTGGAGTGTAGCGGGGTACTCTGGAAACACCATATATTTT	CAWSVAGYSGNTIYF
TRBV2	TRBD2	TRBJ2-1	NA	TGTGCCAGCAGACTGCTAGCGGGACGCTACAATGAGCAGTTCTTC	CASRLLAGRYNEQFF
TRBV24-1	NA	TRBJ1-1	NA	TGTGCCACCAGTGATTTTTCGGGGGATACTGAAGCTTTCTTT	CATSDFSGDTEAFF
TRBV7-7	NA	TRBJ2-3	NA	TGTGCCAGCAGCCGCTTTTTAACTAGCACAGATACGCAGTATTTT	CASSRFLTSTDTQYF
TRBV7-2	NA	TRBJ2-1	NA	TGTGCCAGCAGCTTAGCGGGAGGCTACAATGAGCAGTTCTTC	CASSLAGGYNEQFF
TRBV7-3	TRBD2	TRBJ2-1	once	TGTGCCAGCAGCCCACCAGGCGGGAGTAGGAATGAGCAGTTCTTC	CASSPPGGSRNEQFF
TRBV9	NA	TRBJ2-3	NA	TGTGCCAGCAGCGTAGCCCCCGTAAGCACAGATACGCAGTATTTT	CASSVAPVSTDTQYF
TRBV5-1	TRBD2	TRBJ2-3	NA	TGCGCCAGCAGCTTGGCTCTCTCTCTTGGACTAGCACGCGATACGCAGTATTTT	CASSLALSLGLARDTQYF
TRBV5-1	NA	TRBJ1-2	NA	TGCGCCAGCAGTCCTGGGCGAGTCTATGGCTACACCTTC	CASSPGRVYGYTF
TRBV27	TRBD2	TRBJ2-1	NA	TGTGCCAGCAGTTTTTCTAGCGGTCGTGAGCAGTTCTTC	CASSFSSGREQFF
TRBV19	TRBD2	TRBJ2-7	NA	TGTGCCAGTAGTGTGACCCAAGGACTAGCGGTAAACTACGAGCAGTACTTC	CASSVTQGLAVNYEQYF
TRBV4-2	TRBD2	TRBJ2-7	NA	TGTGCCAGCAGCCATTTAAGGTGGGCTAGCGGCTCCTACGAGCAGTACTTC	CASSHLRWASGSYEQYF
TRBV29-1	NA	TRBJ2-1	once	TGCAGCGACCGGACTACCTACAATGAGCAGTTCTTC	CSDRTTYNEQFF
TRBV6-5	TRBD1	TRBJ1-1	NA	TGTGCCGCGCGGGACAGGAGGAACACTGAAGCTTTCTTT	CAARDRRNTEAFF
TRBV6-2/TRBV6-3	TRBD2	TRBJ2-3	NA	TGTGCCAGCAGTTACAGAGCGGGACTCACAGATACGCAGTATTTT	CASSYRAGLTDTQYF
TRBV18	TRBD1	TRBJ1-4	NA	TGTGCCAGCTCCCCAACAGGGGGCTATGAAAAACTGTTTTTT	CASSPTGGYEKLFF
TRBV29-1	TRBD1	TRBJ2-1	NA	TGCAGCGTTGCAACAGGGGTCGTTGAGCAGTTCTTC	CSVATGVVEQFF
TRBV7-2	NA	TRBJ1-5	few	TGTGCCAGCAGCTTAGCGACAGTCTTCCGGGAGCAGCCCCAGCATTTT	CASSLATVFREQPQHF
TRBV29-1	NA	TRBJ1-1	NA	TGCAGCGTTTCCCTCCGTACTGAAGCTTTCTTT	CSVSLRTEAFF
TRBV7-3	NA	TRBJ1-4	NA	TGTGCCAGCAGTCTTACAGGGCGTCCTAATGAAAAACTGTTTTTT	CASSLTGRPNEKLFF
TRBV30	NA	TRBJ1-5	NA	TGTGCCTGGAGTTTAACACGGGATCAGCCCCAGCATTTT	CAWSLTRDQPQHF
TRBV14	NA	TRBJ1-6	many	TGTGCCAGCAGCCTTAATAATTCACCCCTCCACTTT	CASSLNNSPLHF
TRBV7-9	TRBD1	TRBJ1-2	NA	TGTGCCAGCAGCTTAGTCTCGGGGGGACAGGGACATGGCTACACCTTC	CASSLVSGGQGHGYTF
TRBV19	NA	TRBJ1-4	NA	TGTGCCAGTAGTATCAGGGGTCTAACTAATGAAAAACTGTTTTTT	CASSIRGLTNEKLFF